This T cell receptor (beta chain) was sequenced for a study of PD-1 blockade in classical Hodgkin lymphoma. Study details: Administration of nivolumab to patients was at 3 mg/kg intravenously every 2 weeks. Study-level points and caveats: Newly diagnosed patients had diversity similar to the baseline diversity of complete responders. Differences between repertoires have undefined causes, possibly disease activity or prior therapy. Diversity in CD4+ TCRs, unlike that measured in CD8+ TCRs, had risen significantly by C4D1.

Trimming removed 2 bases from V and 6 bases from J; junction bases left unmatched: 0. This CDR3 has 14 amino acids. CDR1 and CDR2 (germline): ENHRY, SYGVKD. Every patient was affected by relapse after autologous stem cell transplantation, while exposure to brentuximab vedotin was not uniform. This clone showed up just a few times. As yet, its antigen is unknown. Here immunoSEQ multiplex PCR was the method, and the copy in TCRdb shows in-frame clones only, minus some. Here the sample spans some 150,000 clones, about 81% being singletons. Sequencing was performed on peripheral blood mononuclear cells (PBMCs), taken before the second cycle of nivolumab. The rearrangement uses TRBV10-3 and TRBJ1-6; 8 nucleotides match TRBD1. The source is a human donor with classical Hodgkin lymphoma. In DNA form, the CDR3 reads TGTGCCATCAGTGAGGACAGGGGTAATTCACCCCTCCACTTT. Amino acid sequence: CAISEDRGNSPLHF.